This TCR beta chain was recorded in a study of T cell repertoires in cytomegalovirus infection. Study information: As its CMV epitopes, the study selected recently identified HLA-C-restricted and well-studied HLA-B-restricted targets. Findings and limits, study-wide: In two of eight donors, the top clonotype was HLA-C-restricted CMV-specific.

The J segment lost 5 bases and the V segment lost 4 bases, leaving 8 bases of the junction unmatched. The CDR3 length is 18 residues. The germline V gene encodes CDR1 SGHVS and CDR2 FNYEAQ. This clonotype was detected a few times. Its cognate antigen is unknown. TCRdb itself ran the reads through MiXCR, one entry per CDR3 protein. The sample yields under 200,000 distinct CDR3 sequences, less than 25% seen once. The sequencing used CD8+ T cells from cultured PBMCs, collected from culture after CMV antigen stimulation. This TCR was recovered from a human donor in good health (CMV status not recorded). Some clones in this sample may be carry-over from other donors' samples. The rearrangement links TRBV7-6 to TRBJ2-2; 15 bases match TRBD2. The CDR3, as DNA: TGTGCCAGCAGCTCTGGACTAGCGGGAGGGTCTCGGACCGGGGAGCTGTTTTTT. Translation gives CASSSGLAGGSRTGELFF. Complete variable domain (other parts from reference TRBV7-6 and TRBJ2-2): GAGVSQSPRYKVTKRGQDVALRCDPISGHVSLYWYRQALGQGPEFLTYFNYEAQQDKSGLPNDRFSAERPEGSISTLTIQRTEQRDSAMYRCASSSGLAGGSRTGELFFGEGSRLTVL.